These 18 T cell receptor beta chains share one sample of origin, sequenced in a study of blood T cell repertoires in COVID-19. Produced via immunoSEQ multiplex PCR; TCRdb's table is partial and in-frame only. This table has approximately 220,000 clones, 85% to 90% appearing once. Sequencing was carried out using PBMCs or T cells enriched from blood (not recorded which). The receptor source for this set is a man aged 25-45 years who had recovered from COVID-19.

This chain links TRBV30 with TRBJ2-7; D gene uncertain. The CDR3 runs to 14 residues. The V end was cut by 0 bases, the J end by 2 bases, with 11 bases between. Germline CDR1 reads GTSNPN; CDR2 reads SVGIG (reference sequence). CDR3 nucleotide sequence: TGTGCCTGGAGTGTTAAATGGCTAGCCTACGAGCAGTACTTC. This gives the protein CAWSVKWLAYEQYF.

The genes are TRBV30 and TRBJ1-5; D unclear. This CDR3 has 16 amino acids. Per the germline V gene, CDR1 is GTSNPN and CDR2 is SVGIG (reference sequence). Trimming left V 0 bases short and J 2 bases short, with 14 bases between. The CDR3 DNA reads TGTGCCTGGAGTGTAGGCGGTAGCTGGGGCAATCAGCCCCAGCATTTT. It is translated as CAWSVGGSWGNQPQHF.

The V call is TRBV9, the J call TRBJ2-7, with 7 bases identical to TRBD2. Germline CDR1 SGDLS, CDR2 YYNGEE. The CDR3 consists of 14 residues. The J segment lost 0 bases and the V segment lost 4 bases, leaving 4 bases of the junction unmatched. CDR3 DNA: TGTGCCAGCAGCTCTAGCGGTGACTCCTACGAGCAGTACTTC. Its translation is CASSSSGDSYEQYF.

The chain recombines TRBV6-5 with TRBJ1-6; weak D call: TRBD1 (5 bases). Trimming took 0 bases from V and 8 from J, leaving 11 bases between them. This CDR3 is 15 amino acids long. Germline assignment: CDR1 MNHEY and CDR2 SVGAGI. CDR3 nucleotide sequence: TGTGCCAGCAGTTACTCTAGCTTAGGGGATTCACCCCTCCACTTT. It translates to CASSYSSLGDSPLHF.

The rearrangement uses TRBV5-1 and TRBJ1-5; D is possibly TRBD1 (5 bases). The V gene's germline CDR1 is SGHRS and CDR2 YFSETQ. Between the trimmed V and J ends, which lost 0 bases and 7 bases, there was a span of 11 bases. This CDR3 has 14 residues. This CDR3 reads CASSLGGKGQPQHF. CDR3 coding DNA: TGCGCCAGCAGCTTGGGGGGCAAGGGCCAGCCCCAGCATTTT.

The V and J genes are TRBV27 and TRBJ1-4; D gene unclear. V was cut by 2 bases and J by 2 bases, with 12 bases left in between. This CDR3 is built from 16 residues. Germline V gene lookup returns CDR1 MNHEY and CDR2 SMNVEV (reference sequence). In DNA form, the CDR3 reads TGTGCCAGCAGTTTAGAGCCGGGTTTGACTAATGAAAAACTGTTTTTT. Amino acid sequence: CASSLEPGLTNEKLFF.

This chain's CDR3 is CASSEIGGPSGNTIYF. The CDR3 DNA follows: TGTGCCAGCAGTGAAATAGGAGGCCCCTCTGGAAACACCATATATTTT. The rearrangement uses TRBV2 and TRBJ1-3, with D unresolved. The V gene's germline CDR1 is SNHLY and CDR2 FYNNEI. V dropped 2 bases and J dropped 0 bases, with 11 bases sitting between them. The CDR3 is 16 residues long. Full variable domain (missing parts from reference TRBV2 and TRBJ1-3): EPEVTQTPSHQVTQMGQEVILRCVPISNHLYFYWYRQILGQKVEFLVSFYNNEISEKSEIFDDQFSVERPDGSNFTLKIRSTKLEDSAMYFCASSEIGGPSGNTIYFGEGSWLTVV.

The chain has TRBV11-2 and TRBJ2-7; 7 nucleotides match TRBD1. There are 14 residues in the CDR3. Trimming at V came to 3 bases and at J to 3 bases, leaving 5 bases not matched to a gene. Germline CDR1 reads SGHAT; CDR2 reads FQNNGV. DNA for the CDR3: TGTGCCAGCAGCTTTCCGGGACAGAACTACGAGCAGTACTTC. Protein: CASSFPGQNYEQYF.

In DNA, the CDR3 is TGTGCCAGCTCACAGGGGGCCCCATCATACGAGCAGTACTTC. Protein sequence: CASSQGAPSYEQYF. The V gene is TRBV18, the J gene TRBJ2-7, with 7 bases aligning to TRBD1. The CDR3 is made up of 14 amino acids. The ends lost 4 bases at V and 4 bases at J; junction bases unmatched: 7. The germline CDR1 and CDR2 sequences are KGHSH and LQKENI.

The CDR3 coding sequence is TGTGCCAGCAGTCCAGACAGGGGGCGGAATCAGCCCCAGCATTTT. Its translation: CASSPDRGRNQPQHF. V gene TRBV6-6 combines with J gene TRBJ1-5, with 10 nucleotides matching TRBD1. There are 15 residues in the CDR3. The V segment lost 5 bases and the J segment 4 bases; nucleotides outside the gene matches: 5. Germline V gene sequence: CDR1 MNHNY, CDR2 SVGAGI (reference sequence).

This chain links TRBV3-1 (or the pseudogene TRBV3-2) with TRBJ2-3, with D possibly being TRBD2 (7 bases). The CDR3 spans 17 residues. V shed 5 bases and J shed 2 bases, with 20 bases lying between them. Germline loops: CDR1 LGHDT, CDR2 YNNKEL (reference sequence). CDR3 in DNA: TGTGCCAGCAGCGGGGGGGGCCTACTACTCCCCACAGATACGCAGTATTTT. Translated, it gives CASSGGGLLLPTDTQYF.

This chain connects TRBV5-3 to TRBJ2-3; 14 bases match TRBD2. TRBV5-3 is an ORF, and what it does is uncertain. Trimming took 2 bases from V and 4 from J; bases not matched to a gene: 3. The CDR3 has 16 residues. The CDR3 is CARSLPGLAGADTQYF. The CDR3 DNA is TGTGCCAGAAGCTTACCGGGACTAGCGGGAGCAGATACGCAGTATTTT.

This chain links TRBV6-4 with TRBJ1-2; D uncertain. V lost 9 bases, J lost 7 bases, and 6 bases lay in between. The germline CDR1 and CDR2 sequences are MRHNA and SNTAGT. This CDR3 region has 9 residues. CDR3 nucleotides: TGTGCCAGGGGCTTTGGCTACACCTTC. Translated, it gives CARGFGYTF.

The CDR3 sequence is CASSFYGGSRDTQYF. CDR3 bases: TGTGCCAGCAGCTTTTATGGGGGGTCTAGAGATACGCAGTATTTT. V is TRBV7-9 and J is TRBJ2-3, with a tentative D call TRBD2 (6 bases). CDR3 size: 15 residues. The V and J ends lost 3 bases and 5 bases respectively, with 15 bases between them. CDR1 is SEHNR and CDR2 is FQNEAQ in the germline V gene (reference sequence).

V usage is TRBV4-3 and J usage is TRBJ2-6; D is ambiguous. Trimming removed 4 bases at V and 10 bases at J, with 14 bases between. Per germline, CDR1 LGHNA and CDR2 YSLEER. CDR3 length: 14 amino acids. CDR3 protein: CASSPKQLLNVLTF. CDR3 bases: TGCGCCAGCAGCCCGAAACAGCTGTTGAACGTCCTGACTTTC.

The V call is TRBV6-2 or TRBV6-3, the J call TRBJ2-7; 7 bases map to TRBD2. CDR3 length: 12 amino acids. Germline CDR1 is MNHEY and CDR2 is SVGEGT. The junction had 0 bases not matched to a gene; V was cut back by 4 bases and J by 3 bases. The chain's CDR3 is CASSLAGYEQYF. Written as DNA, the CDR3 is TGTGCCAGCAGTTTAGCGGGCTACGAGCAGTACTTC.

The J gene is TRBJ1-5, the V gene TRBV6-2 or TRBV6-3; unclear D gene. This CDR3 has 14 amino acids. Trimming shortened V by 0 bases and J by 5 bases, and 8 bases separated the two germline ends. Germline V lookup: CDR1 MNHEY, CDR2 SVGEGT. This CDR3 is CASSYSTADQPQHF. In nucleotides, the CDR3 is TGTGCCAGCAGTTACTCTACAGCCGATCAGCCCCAGCATTTT.

The V gene is TRBV9, the J gene TRBJ1-5; 7 nucleotides align to TRBD1. CDR3 length: 17 amino acids. CDR1 and CDR2 from the germline V gene are SGDLS and YYNGEE. Trimming took 1 base from V and 4 from J; bases not matched to a gene: 11. The CDR3 reads CASSVRNRDRLNQPQHF. In nucleotides, the CDR3 is TGTGCCAGCAGCGTACGAAACCGGGACAGATTAAATCAGCCCCAGCATTTT.